The subject of this entry is one T cell receptor beta chain. The sample originates from a study of CD8 T cells in Susac syndrome. Looked up from germline, CDR1 is LNHDA and CDR2 is SQIVND (reference sequence). The ends were cut back, 0 bases at V and 0 bases at J, with 6 bases in the middle. This CDR3 has 16 amino acids. Random hexamers were used to reverse transcribe about 0.5 to 1 ug of RNA. TCR beta CDR3 was amplified by immunoSEQ covering 54 Vbeta and 13 Jbeta. TCRdb fed the immunoSEQ multiplex PCR reads into MiXCR, producing one record per CDR3 protein. The sample contains roughly 330,000 distinct CDR3 sequences, approximately 90% of which appear only once. The sequenced target, TCR beta, came from blood CD8+ and CD4+ T cells. The multiple sclerosis control group comprised treatment-naive patients with stable or active relapsing-remitting disease.

Material for sequencing was CD4+ T cells from PBMCs. J is TRBJ2-6 and V is TRBV19, with D tentatively TRBD1 (5 bases). The TCR was taken from a human donor with multiple sclerosis. The CDR3, as DNA: TGTGCCAGTAGTATAGAGGGGCCCTCTGGGGCCAACGTCCTGACTTTC. This codes for CASSIEGPSGANVLTF.